This record concerns one T cell receptor beta chain sequence. How the authors handled the data: Estimates of nucleated cell counts were drawn from the amplification of reference gene primers. TCRdb's copy holds only in-frame clones and misses some; the assay was immunoSEQ multiplex PCR. Clone size and V and J calls were adopted from that table, with D and trimming inferred from the DNA. The repertoire holds about 440,000 clones, with roughly 90% as singletons. Germline-derived CDR1 and CDR2 are SNHLY and FYNNEI. V shed 6 bases and J 5 bases; nucleotides not matched to a gene: 9. The CDR3 is 14 residues long. The sample is drawn from a study of blood T cell repertoires in COVID-19.

This TCR came from a woman in her thirties with acute or convalescent COVID-19. The chain couples TRBV2 to TRBJ2-5, with TRBD1 identical over 7 bases. Sequenced: peripheral blood. The CDR3 nucleotides read TGTGCCAGCAGAGGACAGGTTCCTGGGGAGACCCAGTACTTC. Its translation: CASRGQVPGETQYF. The full variable domain, completed using reference TRBV2 and TRBJ2-5, is EPEVTQTPSHQVTQMGQEVILRCVPISNHLYFYWYRQILGQKVEFLVSFYNNEISEKSEIFDDQFSVERPDGSNFTLKIRSTKLEDSAMYFCASRGQVPGETQYFGPGTRLLVL.